A selection of T cell receptor beta chains follows, all from one sample in a study of beta chain features in type 1 diabetes. Clones were sequenced by immunoSEQ multiplex PCR, and TCRdb holds only the in-frame ones, with some missing. The table records about 620,000 clones, about 16% of them present only once. Material: naive CD4+ T cells from blood. These receptors all come from a man younger than 35 in good health. The CDR3 runs from the conserved cysteine through the conserved F or W. The D gene is left open where the match is weak. The size field is filled for only some rows; it gives once, few, many or a size class.

size: few; D: .; J: TRBJ1-4; V: TRBV18; CDR3: CASSPPQLQNEKLFF; DNA: TGTGCCAGCTCACCGCCACAGCTACAGAATGAAAAACTGTTTTTT
size: few; D: .; J: TRBJ1-1; V: TRBV5-1; CDR3: CASSLLTSMNTEAFF; DNA: TGCGCCAGCAGCCTACTGACAAGCATGAACACTGAAGCTTTCTTT
size: few; D: TRBD1; J: TRBJ1-1; V: TRBV9; CDR3: CASSVSGTGMSTEAFF; DNA: TGTGCCAGCAGCGTATCCGGGACAGGGATGAGTACTGAAGCTTTCTTT
size: .; D: TRBD1; J: TRBJ2-6; V: TRBV4-2; CDR3: CASIHTQIQGAGANVLTF; DNA: TGTGCCAGCATCCACACTCAAATACAGGGGGCTGGGGCCAACGTCCTGACTTTC
size: few; D: TRBD1; J: TRBJ2-1; V: TRBV2; CDR3: CASRDRGNEQFF; DNA: TGTGCCAGCAGGGACAGGGGCAATGAGCAGTTCTTC
size: .; D: .; J: TRBJ1-3; V: TRBV5-1; CDR3: CASSFPDSGNTIYF; DNA: TGCGCCAGCAGCTTCCCCGACAGCGGAAACACCATATATTTT
size: .; D: .; J: TRBJ2-5; V: TRBV5-1; CDR3: CASSLPGSGTQYF; DNA: TGCGCCAGCAGCTTGCCAGGTAGCGGGACCCAGTACTTC
size: few; D: .; J: TRBJ1-6; V: TRBV7-2; CDR3: CASSFQGSSYNSPLHF; DNA: TGTGCCAGCAGCTTCCAGGGTAGCTCCTATAATTCACCCCTCCACTTT
size: .; D: .; J: TRBJ1-6; V: TRBV11-1; CDR3: CASSLLAGRARNSPLHF; DNA: TGTGCCAGCAGCCTATTAGCCGGACGGGCAAGGAATTCACCCCTCCACTTT
size: .; D: .; J: TRBJ2-5; V: TRBV11-2; CDR3: CASSSLQGRSQETQYF; DNA: TGTGCCAGCAGCTCCTTACAGGGCAGGTCGCAAGAGACCCAGTACTTC
size: few; D: TRBD2; J: TRBJ2-7; V: TRBV4-1; CDR3: CASSLRTSGRVGYEQYF; DNA: TGCGCCAGCAGCCTCCGGACTAGCGGGAGAGTCGGGTACGAGCAGTACTTC
size: many; D: TRBD1; J: TRBJ2-2; V: TRBV10-3; CDR3: CAITGTGGIGELFF; DNA: TGTGCCATAACCGGGACAGGGGGCATCGGGGAGCTGTTTTTT
size: few; D: TRBD1; J: TRBJ2-2; V: TRBV9; CDR3: CASSVDSGQAAGELFF; DNA: TGTGCCAGCAGCGTAGATTCGGGACAGGCCGCCGGGGAGCTGTTTTTT
size: .; D: .; J: TRBJ2-1; V: TRBV7-9; CDR3: CASSFLRGTYNEQFF; DNA: TGTGCCAGCAGCTTTTTGCGCGGGACCTACAATGAGCAGTTCTTC
size: .; D: TRBD2; J: TRBJ2-1; V: TRBV19; CDR3: CASSSGTRAQFKQFF; DNA: TGTGCCAGTAGTAGTGGGACTAGGGCCCAATTTAAGCAGTTCTTC
size: .; D: .; J: TRBJ2-1; V: TRBV2; CDR3: CASSELSGSYNEQFF; DNA: TGTGCCAGCAGTGAACTCAGCGGCTCCTACAATGAGCAGTTCTTC
size: few; D: .; J: TRBJ2-7; V: TRBV4-3; CDR3: CASSQGPTGGPYEQYF; DNA: TGCGCCAGCAGCCAGGGACCCACAGGAGGGCCCTACGAGCAGTACTTC
size: .; D: .; J: TRBJ1-4; V: TRBV1; CDR3: CTSSLDATNEKLFF; DNA: TGCACCAGCAGCCTCGATGCAACTAATGAAAAACTGTTTTTT
size: .; D: TRBD1; J: TRBJ2-7; V: TRBV7-8; CDR3: CASSRQGASYEQYF; DNA: TGTGCCAGCAGCCGACAGGGGGCAAGCTACGAGCAGTACTTC
size: few; D: .; J: TRBJ1-5; V: TRBV12-5; CDR3: CASGLPPGFQPQHF; DNA: TGTGCTAGTGGTTTGCCCCCAGGATTCCAGCCCCAGCATTTT
size: few; D: .; J: TRBJ1-1; V: TRBV7-2; CDR3: CASSLAAGHTEAFF; DNA: TGTGCCAGCAGCTTAGCGGCGGGACACACTGAAGCTTTCTTT
size: few; D: .; J: TRBJ2-6; V: TRBV7-2; CDR3: CASSLEVAAGANVLTF; DNA: TGTGCCAGCAGCTTAGAGGTGGCTGCTGGGGCCAACGTCCTGACTTTC
size: few; D: .; J: TRBJ2-3; V: TRBV5-6; CDR3: CASSKTPQGPSRHTDTQYF; DNA: TGTGCCAGCAGCAAGACCCCTCAAGGGCCGTCGCGGCACACAGATACGCAGTATTTT
size: .; D: .; J: TRBJ2-4; V: TRBV29-1; CDR3: CSVDSRAKNIQYF; DNA: TGCAGCGTTGACTCCCGGGCCAAAAACATTCAGTACTTC
size: .; D: .; J: TRBJ2-7; V: TRBV10-3; CDR3: CAIRRAQGSESEQYF; DNA: TGTGCCATCAGGCGGGCCCAGGGATCAGAGAGTGAGCAGTACTTC
size: few; D: .; J: TRBJ1-4; V: TRBV29-1; CDR3: CSVVQGSIEKLFF; DNA: TGCAGCGTAGTTCAGGGGAGCATCGAAAAACTGTTTTTT